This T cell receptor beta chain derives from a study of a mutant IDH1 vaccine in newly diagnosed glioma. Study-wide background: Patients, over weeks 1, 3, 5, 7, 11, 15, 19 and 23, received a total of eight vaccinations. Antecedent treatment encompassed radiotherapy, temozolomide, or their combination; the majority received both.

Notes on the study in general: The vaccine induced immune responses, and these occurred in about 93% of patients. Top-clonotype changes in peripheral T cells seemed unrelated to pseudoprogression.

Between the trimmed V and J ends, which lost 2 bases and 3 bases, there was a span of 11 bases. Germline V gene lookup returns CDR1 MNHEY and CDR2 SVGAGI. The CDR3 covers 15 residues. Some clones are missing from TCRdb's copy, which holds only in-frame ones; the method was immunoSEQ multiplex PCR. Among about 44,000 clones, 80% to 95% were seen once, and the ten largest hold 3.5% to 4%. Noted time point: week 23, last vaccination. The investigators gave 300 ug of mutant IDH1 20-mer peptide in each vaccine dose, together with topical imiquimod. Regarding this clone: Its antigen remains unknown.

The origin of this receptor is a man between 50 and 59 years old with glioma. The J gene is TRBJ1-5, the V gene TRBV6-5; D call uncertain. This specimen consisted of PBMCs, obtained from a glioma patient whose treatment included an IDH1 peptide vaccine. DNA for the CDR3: TGTGCCAGCAGTTACGGTGCCGGCCCCAATCAGCCCCAGCATTTT. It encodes CASSYGAGPNQPQHF.